This T cell receptor (beta chain) was sequenced in a study of T cell repertoires in cytomegalovirus infection. The overall study: Through public TCR beta signatures, both CMV infection and matching HLA type were indicated. Study-level points and caveats: Pooled public TCR beta family frequency picked out CMV carriers with the relevant HLA. HLA-C-restricted CMV-specific TCR beta clonotypes prevailed in the ex vivo response.

Germline V gene data show CDR1 as SGHAT and CDR2 as FQNNGV. Deletions cut 0 bases from V and 7 bases from J, with 10 bases between. This CDR3 contains 13 residues. This clonotype was seen many times. What it binds is unknown. Each CDR3 protein is one row after TCRdb ran MiXCR on the reads. The table lists fewer than 300,000 distinct CDR3 sequences, 25% of them singletons. This receptor was taken from a human donor in good health (CMV status not recorded). Some clones in this sample may be carry-over from other donors' samples. The chain carries TRBV11-2 and TRBJ2-7; D not certain. Input material: PBMCs. CDR3 amino acids: CASSLESYGEQYF. In DNA form, the CDR3 reads TGTGCCAGCAGCTTAGAATCGTACGGGGAGCAGTACTTC.